Each of the 14 T cell receptor beta chains below was sequenced from the same sample in a study of cytotoxic CD8 clonotypes in ibrutinib-treated CLL. Clones were sequenced by immunoSEQ multiplex PCR, and TCRdb holds only the in-frame ones, with some missing. The sample consists of around 30,000 clones, 62% of them appearing once. The sequencing here drew on PBMCs, taken before ibrutinib treatment. Receptors originate from a human donor with chronic lymphocytic leukemia.

This clone was detected once. The genes are TRBV5-8 and TRBJ2-2; 11 nucleotides match TRBD2. J was trimmed by 5 bases and V by 2 bases; bases with no gene match: 2. This CDR3 spans 15 amino acids. The germline V gene encodes CDR1 SGHTS and CDR2 YDEGEE. CDR3 bases: TGTGCCAGCAGCTTAAGACTAGCGGGAACCGGGGAGCTGTTTTTT. Its translation: CASSLRLAGTGELFF.

V is TRBV7-2 and J is TRBJ2-2; D unclear. V lost 5 bases to trimming and J lost 3 bases, with 7 bases between them. The germline V gene encodes CDR1 SGHTA and CDR2 FQGNSA. This CDR3 comprises 13 residues. The CDR3 DNA sequence: TGTGCCAGCAGCCCAATGGACACCGGGGAGCTGTTTTTT. Translation: CASSPMDTGELFF.

This clone was counted only a few times. The chain joins TRBV5-1 to TRBJ1-3; D may be TRBD1 (6 bases). CDR1 is SGHRS, CDR2 YFSETQ, per germline. The CDR3 consists of 15 residues. Trimming removed 0 bases at V and 2 bases at J, with 9 bases between. The CDR3 reads CASSLAAGAGNTIYF. In DNA form, the CDR3 reads TGCGCCAGCAGCTTGGCCGCAGGGGCTGGAAACACCATATATTTT.

The chain uses TRBV30 and TRBJ2-1; D tentatively fits TRBD1 or TRBD2 (5 bases each). The CDR3 runs to 14 residues. With 2 bases removed from V and 10 bases from J, the gap between germline ends came to 18 bases. The germline CDR1 and CDR2 sequences are GTSNPN and SVGIG (reference sequence). The CDR3 is CAWSSPGPNREQFF. CDR3 DNA sequence: TGTGCCTGGAGTTCCCCGGGACCAAATAGAGAGCAGTTCTTC.

This chain links TRBV14 with TRBJ2-7; TRBD1 matches at 9 bases. With V trimmed by 3 bases and J by 0 bases, 3 bases remained unmatched. This CDR3 region has 15 residues. The germline V gene has CDR1 SGHDN and CDR2 FVKESK. The CDR3 sequence: CASSQRGQGSYEQYF. CDR3 in DNA: TGTGCCAGCAGCCAGCGGGGACAGGGCTCCTACGAGCAGTACTTC.

This chain joins TRBV7-6 and TRBJ2-7; D not certain. From germline, CDR1 is SGHVS and CDR2 FNYEAQ. This CDR3 has 14 residues. The ends were cut back, 0 bases at V and 4 bases at J, with 10 bases in the middle. This CDR3 is CASSLAPNSYEQYF. The CDR3 region has the DNA TGTGCCAGCAGCTTAGCCCCTAATTCATACGAGCAGTACTTC. The whole variable domain, filled in from reference TRBV7-6 and TRBJ2-7, reads GAGVSQSPRYKVTKRGQDVALRCDPISGHVSLYWYRQALGQGPEFLTYFNYEAQQDKSGLPNDRFSAERPEGSISTLTIQRTEQRDSAMYRCASSLAPNSYEQYFGPGTRLTVT.

The sample holds a few counts of this clone. The gene calls are TRBV5-4 and TRBJ2-7; 9 positions match TRBD1. Germline V CDR1 and CDR2: SGHNT, YYREEE (reference sequence). V trimming: 0 bases; J trimming: 1 base; junction bases outside the gene matches: 5. The CDR3 length is 16 residues. In DNA, the CDR3 is TGTGCCAGCAGCTTGGAGGGGACAGGGAAATCCTACGAGCAGTACTTC. Its protein product is CASSLEGTGKSYEQYF.

CDR3 bases: TGTGCCAGCAGGACGGGACTAGCCCAAACCGGGGGGCAGTTCTTC. It codes for CASRTGLAQTGGQFF. The chain joins TRBV2 to TRBJ2-1, with 9 positions matching TRBD2. V lost 6 bases and J lost 12; bases outside the gene matches: 15. The CDR3 contains 15 residues. The germline gives CDR1 SNHLY, CDR2 FYNNEI.

The chain uses TRBV29-1 and TRBJ1-4, with 10 bases aligning to TRBD1. Germline V CDR1 and CDR2: SQVTM, ANQGSEA. This CDR3 comprises 13 residues. The trim removed 6 bases at V and 4 bases at J, leaving 2 bases unmatched. The chain's CDR3 is CSVGDRGNEKLFF. DNA of the CDR3: TGCAGCGTGGGGGACAGGGGTAATGAAAAACTGTTTTTT. Supplemented by reference TRBV29-1 and TRBJ1-4, the full variable domain reads SAVISQKPSRDICQRGTSLTIQCQVDSQVTMMFWYRQQPGQSLTLIATANQGSEATYESGFVIDKFPISRPNLTFSTLTVSNMSPEDSSIYLCSVGDRGNEKLFFGSGTQLSVL.

V usage is TRBV19 and J usage is TRBJ1-2; no definite D call. V was clipped by 4 bases and J by 1 base, with 10 bases between them. Germline values: CDR1 LNHDA, CDR2 SQIVND (reference sequence). CDR3 size: 14 residues. The CDR3 spells CASSTRVSNYGYTF. The CDR3, as DNA: TGTGCCAGTAGTACCCGAGTGAGTAACTATGGCTACACCTTC. The variable domain in full, with the rest retrieved from reference TRBV19 and TRBJ1-2, is DGGITQSPKYLFRKEGQNVTLSCEQNLNHDAMYWYRQDPGQGLRLIYYSQIVNDFQKGDIAEGYSVSREKKESFPLTVTSAQKNPTAFYLCASSTRVSNYGYTFGSGTRLTVV.

This clone is medium-sized by share. This rearrangement joins TRBV27 to TRBJ1-2; D possibly corresponds to TRBD1 (5 bases). Trimming removed 3 bases from V and 7 bases from J, with 15 bases in between. The CDR3 has 14 residues. Germline lookup yields CDR1 MNHEY and CDR2 SMNVEV (reference sequence). CDR3 residues: CASSFVGFGGGYTF. In nucleotides, the CDR3 is TGTGCCAGCAGTTTTGTGGGCTTTGGGGGTGGCTACACCTTC.

The chain uses TRBV5-6 and TRBJ2-7; 7 positions agree with TRBD2. The CDR3 runs to 15 residues. V lost 4 bases to trimming and J lost 4 bases; unmatched junction nucleotides: 11. From germline, CDR1 is SGHDT and CDR2 YYEEEE. This chain's CDR3 is CASSPGTTGFYEQYF. The CDR3 DNA reads TGTGCCAGCAGCCCTGGGACTACCGGATTTTACGAGCAGTACTTC.

The chain couples TRBV5-1 to TRBJ2-2; maybe TRBD1 (5 bases). The CDR3 is made up of 12 amino acids. The germline V gene encodes CDR1 SGHRS and CDR2 YFSETQ. Trimming removed 5 bases from V and 6 bases from J, with 8 bases in between. The chain's CDR3 is CASRLGAGELFF. The CDR3 DNA reads TGCGCCAGCAGATTAGGGGCCGGGGAGCTGTTTTTT.

This clone was counted a single time. DNA of the CDR3: TGTGCCAGCAGGGTAGACGGGTGGGGAGAGACCCAGTACTTC. Encoded protein: CASRVDGWGETQYF. The chain carries TRBV6-1 and TRBJ2-5; D is undetermined. The CDR3 is made up of 14 amino acids. The V gene lost 6 bases and the J gene lost 4 bases, with 15 bases spanning the gap. Germline loops: CDR1 MNHNS, CDR2 SASEGT.